The T cell receptor beta chain under discussion was sequenced for a study of T cells in Graves' hyperthyroidism and ophthalmopathy. The CDR3 length is 15 residues. Germline V gene sequence: CDR1 ENHRY, CDR2 SYGVKD. V shed 9 bases, J shed 5 bases, and the junction held 14 bases outside the gene matches. This clonotype has ten or more counts. What was amplified from RNA transcripts were TCR beta CDR3 regions. HTBI primers drove first-round RT-PCR of the TCR CDR3. TCRdb reprocessed the multiplex PCR reads with MiXCR, giving one entry per CDR3 protein. The sample has more than 300,000 distinct CDR3 sequences, roughly 13% seen once.

Input material: blood. The chain links TRBV10-3 to TRBJ1-1; 8 nucleotides line up with TRBD1. The receptor was isolated from a woman aged 55-70 years with Graves' hyperthyroidism. This CDR3 is CAMASAGGAWTEAFF. The DNA for the CDR3 is TGTGCCATGGCCTCGGCAGGGGGCGCTTGGACTGAAGCTTTCTTT.